The source of this T cell receptor (beta chain) is a study of CD8 T cells in ankylosing spondylitis. Study-wide points: According to the report, clones linked to the disease were significantly enriched in matched synovial fluid samples taken from ankylosing spondylitis patients. Ankylosing spondylitis blood seemed to carry a telltale TCR beta motif made of several highly homologous variants.

Researchers built TCR beta libraries using quantitative 5'-RACE with molecular barcodes. TCRdb redid the calling of the 5' RACE reads with MiXCR, one entry per CDR3 protein. The sample includes 150,000 to 200,000 distinct CDR3 sequences, roughly 31% of them seen just once. This clonotype was seen only a few times. Its antigen is unidentified. The V and J ends lost 2 bases and 0 bases, in that order; junction bases with no gene match: 8. From germline, CDR1 is DFQATT and CDR2 SNEGSKA (reference sequence). The length of the CDR3 is 17 residues. Sequencing was done on a sample of synovial fluid, either unsorted or a sorted T cell fraction (not recorded which). J is TRBJ2-2 and V is TRBV20-1, with 8 bases that match TRBD1. The sequence derives from a male donor with ankylosing spondylitis. In DNA form, the CDR3 reads TGCAGTGCTAGACCCAAAGGACAGGGAACGAACACCGGGGAGCTGTTTTTT. This gives the protein CSARPKGQGTNTGELFF.